This TCR beta chain emerged from a study of metastatic and nonmetastatic thyroid tumors. Background on the study: Both malignant and benign thyroid patients supplied peripheral blood and tumor or nodule tissue samples, across which the repertoires of these patients were then compared. Study-wide findings and caveats: Benign nodules were reported to have significantly lower TCR beta diversity than malignant thyroid tumors, in blood and tumor.

Thyroid surgery had not been preceded by any treatment in any patient. Per the original methods: The study's classifier, a distant-metastasis tool for papillary thyroid cancer, was built using CDR3 differences across clinicopathological groups. TCRdb used MiXCR to call clones anew from the PCR reads. These V and J calls are TCRdb output, not the study's own analysis. The data contain about 27,000 clones, 20% to 25% of them singletons. This CDR3 has 16 amino acids. Germline CDR1 reads KGHSH; CDR2 reads LQKENI. The V end was cut by 6 bases, the J end by 2 bases, with 19 bases between. This clone was observed many times. Antigen: not known.

Sequenced input: blood. The chain combines TRBV18 with TRBJ1-1; D might be TRBD1 (6 bases). The receptor was derived from a male donor with papillary thyroid cancer or a benign thyroid nodule (not recorded which). Some clones in this sample may be carry-over from other donors' samples. CDR3 coding DNA: TGTGCCAGCTCGCCGCGTGACAGGTCCAGTAACACTGAAGCTTTCTTT. Amino acids: CASSPRDRSSNTEAFF.